This T cell receptor beta chain was sequenced for a study of beta chain features in type 1 diabetes. Every bit of the isolated RNA underwent reverse transcription, so sequencing read expressed TCRB transcripts. Profiling relied on immunoSEQ multiplex PCR, and the TCRdb table lists in-frame clones only, not all of them. The table includes 130,000 to 150,000 clones, approximately 52% detected once. Trimming shortened V by 7 bases and J by 1 base, and 17 bases separated the two germline ends. This CDR3 contains 15 residues. CDR1 and CDR2 (germline): MNHNY, SVGAGI (reference sequence). This receptor was identified in a man younger than 35 in good health. The chain carries TRBV6-6 and TRBJ2-7; the D gene is possibly TRBD2 (7 bases). Sequenced sample: Tregs from blood. The CDR3, as DNA: TGTGCCAGCAAGAGGGAGGGGGGTAGGTCCTACGAGCAGTACTTC. Its protein product is CASKREGGRSYEQYF.